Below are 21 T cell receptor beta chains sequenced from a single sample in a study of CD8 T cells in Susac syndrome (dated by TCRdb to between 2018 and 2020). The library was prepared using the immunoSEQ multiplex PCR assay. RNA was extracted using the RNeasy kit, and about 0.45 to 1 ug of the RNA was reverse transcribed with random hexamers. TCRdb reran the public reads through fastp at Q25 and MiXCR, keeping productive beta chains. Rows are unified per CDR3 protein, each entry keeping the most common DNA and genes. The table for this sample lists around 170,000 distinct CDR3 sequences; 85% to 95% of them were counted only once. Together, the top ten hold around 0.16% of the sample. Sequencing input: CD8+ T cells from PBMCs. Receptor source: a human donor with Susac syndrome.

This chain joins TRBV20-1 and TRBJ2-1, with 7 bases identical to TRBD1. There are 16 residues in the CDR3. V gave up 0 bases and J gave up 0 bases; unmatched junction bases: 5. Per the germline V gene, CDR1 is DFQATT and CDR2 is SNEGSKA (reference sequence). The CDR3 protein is CSAREAGTVSYNEQFF. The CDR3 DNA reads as TGCAGTGCTAGAGAAGCCGGGACAGTCTCCTACAATGAGCAGTTCTTC.

The CDR3 sequence is CAIRGLGYTDTQYF. Written as DNA, the CDR3 is TGTGCCATCAGGGGCCTAGGTTACACAGATACGCAGTATTTT. This rearrangement joins TRBV10-3 to TRBJ2-3, with D unresolved. Germline CDR1 reads ENHRY; CDR2 reads SYGVKD. This CDR3 region has 14 residues. The V end was cut by 6 bases, the J end by 2 bases, with 12 bases between.

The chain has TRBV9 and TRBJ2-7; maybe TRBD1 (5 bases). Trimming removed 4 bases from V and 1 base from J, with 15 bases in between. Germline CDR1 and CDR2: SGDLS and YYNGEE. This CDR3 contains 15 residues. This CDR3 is CASSPTTRQSYEQYF. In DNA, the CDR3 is TGTGCCAGCAGCCCTACGACACGACAGTCCTACGAGCAGTACTTC.

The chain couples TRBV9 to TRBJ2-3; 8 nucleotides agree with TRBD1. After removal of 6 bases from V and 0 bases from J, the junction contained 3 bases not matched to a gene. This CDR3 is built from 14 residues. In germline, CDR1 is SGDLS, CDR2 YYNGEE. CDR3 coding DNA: TGTGCCAGCAACAGGGGGTATAGCACAGATACGCAGTATTTT. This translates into CASNRGYSTDTQYF.

CDR3 DNA: TGTGCCAGCAGCTCCAATAGCGGGAGTCTGCCCTACAATGAGCAGTTCTTC. Amino acid sequence: CASSSNSGSLPYNEQFF. The chain employs TRBV13 and TRBJ2-1; 9 bases match TRBD2. CDR3 length equals 17 residues. Losses at the gene ends were 4 bases for V and 2 bases for J; bases not matched to a gene: 9. Germline V gene sequence: CDR1 PRHDT, CDR2 FYEKMQ (reference sequence).

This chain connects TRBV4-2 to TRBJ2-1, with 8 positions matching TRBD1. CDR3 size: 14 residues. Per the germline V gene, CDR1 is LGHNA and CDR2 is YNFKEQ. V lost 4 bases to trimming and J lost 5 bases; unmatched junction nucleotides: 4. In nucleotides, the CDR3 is TGTGCCAGCAGCCCAGGGGGCTTTGACAATGAGCAGTTCTTC. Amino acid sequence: CASSPGGFDNEQFF.

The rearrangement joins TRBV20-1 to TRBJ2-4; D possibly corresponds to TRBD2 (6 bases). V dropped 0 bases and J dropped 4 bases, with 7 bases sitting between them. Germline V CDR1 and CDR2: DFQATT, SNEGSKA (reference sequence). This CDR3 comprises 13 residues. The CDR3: CSARDRGKNIQYF. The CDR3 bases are TGCAGTGCTAGAGATCGGGGGAAAAACATTCAGTACTTC.

CDR3 protein: CALGRDNSPLHF. The CDR3 bases are TGTGCCTTGGGACGGGATAATTCACCCCTCCACTTT. The chain recombines TRBV30 with TRBJ1-6; possible D gene TRBD1, 5 bases. The CDR3 totals 12 residues. CDR1 is GTSNPN, CDR2 SVGIG, per germline (reference sequence). Trimming removed 7 bases at V and 5 bases at J, with 9 bases between.

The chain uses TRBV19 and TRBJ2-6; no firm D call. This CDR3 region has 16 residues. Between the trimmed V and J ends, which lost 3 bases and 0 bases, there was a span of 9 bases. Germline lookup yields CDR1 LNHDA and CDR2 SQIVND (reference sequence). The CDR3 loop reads CASSILHVSGANVLTF. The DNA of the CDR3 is TGTGCCAGTAGTATTTTGCACGTCTCTGGGGCCAACGTCCTGACTTTC.

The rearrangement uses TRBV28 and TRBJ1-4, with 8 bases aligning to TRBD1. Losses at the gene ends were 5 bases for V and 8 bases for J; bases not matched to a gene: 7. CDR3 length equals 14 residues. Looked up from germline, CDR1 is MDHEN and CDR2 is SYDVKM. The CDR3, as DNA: TGTGCCAGCAGTAGGACAGGGACAAGAGAAAAACTGTTTTTT. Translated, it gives CASSRTGTREKLFF. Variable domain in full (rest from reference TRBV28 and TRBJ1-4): DVKVTQSSRYLVKRTGEKVFLECVQDMDHENMFWYRQDPGLGLRLIYFSYDVKMKEKGDIPEGYSVSREKKERFSLILESASTNQTSMYLCASSRTGTREKLFFGSGTQLSVL.

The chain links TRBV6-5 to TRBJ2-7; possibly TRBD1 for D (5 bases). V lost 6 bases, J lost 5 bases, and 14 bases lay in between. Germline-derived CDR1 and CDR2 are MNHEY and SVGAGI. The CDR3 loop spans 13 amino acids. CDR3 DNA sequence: TGTGCCAGCAGGGCCAGGGTTCTCGACGAGCAGTACTTC. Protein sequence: CASRARVLDEQYF.

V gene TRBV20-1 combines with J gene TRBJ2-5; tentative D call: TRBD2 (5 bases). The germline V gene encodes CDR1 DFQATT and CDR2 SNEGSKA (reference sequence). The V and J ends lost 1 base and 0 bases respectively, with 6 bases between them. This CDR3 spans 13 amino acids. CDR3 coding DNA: TGCAGTGCTAGAGCACTAGACCAAGAGACCCAGTACTTC. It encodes CSARALDQETQYF.

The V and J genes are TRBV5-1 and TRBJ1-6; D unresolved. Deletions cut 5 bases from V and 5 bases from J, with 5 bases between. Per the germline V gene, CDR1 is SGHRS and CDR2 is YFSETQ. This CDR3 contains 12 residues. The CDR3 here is CASRSDNSPLHF. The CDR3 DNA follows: TGCGCCAGCAGATCAGATAATTCACCCCTCCACTTT.

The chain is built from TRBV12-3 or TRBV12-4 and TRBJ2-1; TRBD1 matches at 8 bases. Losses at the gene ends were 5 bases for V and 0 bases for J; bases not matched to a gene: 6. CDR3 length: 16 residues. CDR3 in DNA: TGTGCCAGCAGTCAACGACAGGGGAGCTCCTACAATGAGCAGTTCTTC. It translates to CASSQRQGSSYNEQFF.

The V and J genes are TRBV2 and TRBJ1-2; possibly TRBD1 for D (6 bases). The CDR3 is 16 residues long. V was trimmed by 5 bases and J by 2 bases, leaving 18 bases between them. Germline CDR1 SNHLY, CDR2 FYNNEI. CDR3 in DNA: TGTGCCAGCAGTCCCGGACAGATCCTGCCAAACTATGGCTACACCTTC. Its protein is CASSPGQILPNYGYTF.

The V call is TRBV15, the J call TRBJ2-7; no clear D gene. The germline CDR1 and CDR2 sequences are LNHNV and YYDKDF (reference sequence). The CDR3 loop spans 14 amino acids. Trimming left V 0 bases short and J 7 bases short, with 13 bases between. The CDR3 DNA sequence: TGTGCCACCAGCAGAGAAGCCGGAGTGGGGGAGCAGTACTTC. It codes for CATSREAGVGEQYF.

The CDR3 DNA reads as TGCGCCAGCAGCTACGGGGCCTCCTACGAGCAGTACTTC. Its translation: CASSYGASYEQYF. The rearrangement joins TRBV5-1 to TRBJ2-7, with D possibly being TRBD1 or TRBD2 (5 bases each). CDR3 size: 13 residues. Per germline, CDR1 SGHRS and CDR2 YFSETQ. Trimming pared 3 bases from V and 0 bases from J, leaving 7 bases between.

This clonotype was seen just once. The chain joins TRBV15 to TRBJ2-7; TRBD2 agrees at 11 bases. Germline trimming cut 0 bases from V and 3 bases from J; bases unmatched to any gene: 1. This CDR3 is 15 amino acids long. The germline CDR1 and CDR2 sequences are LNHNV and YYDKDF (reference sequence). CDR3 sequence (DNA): TGTGCCACCAGCAGAGATAGCGGGAGGGTCTACGAGCAGTACTTC. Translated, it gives CATSRDSGRVYEQYF.

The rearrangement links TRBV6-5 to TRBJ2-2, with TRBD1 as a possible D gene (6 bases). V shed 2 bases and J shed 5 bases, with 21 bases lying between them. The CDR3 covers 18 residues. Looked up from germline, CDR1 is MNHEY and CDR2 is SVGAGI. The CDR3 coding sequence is TGTGCCAGCAGTTACCTGGGGACACCCCGATTCCTTACCGGGGAGCTGTTTTTT. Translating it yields CASSYLGTPRFLTGELFF.

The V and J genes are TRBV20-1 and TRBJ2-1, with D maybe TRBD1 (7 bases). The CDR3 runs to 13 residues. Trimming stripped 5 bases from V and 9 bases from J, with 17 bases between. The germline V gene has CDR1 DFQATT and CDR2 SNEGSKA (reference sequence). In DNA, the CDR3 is TGCAGTGCTCGGGCAGGGGGGCGAGGTGAGCAGTTCTTC. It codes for CSARAGGRGEQFF.

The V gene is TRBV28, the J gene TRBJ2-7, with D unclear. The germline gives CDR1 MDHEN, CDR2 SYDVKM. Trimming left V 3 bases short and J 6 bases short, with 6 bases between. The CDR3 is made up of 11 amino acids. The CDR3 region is CASSFLSEQYF. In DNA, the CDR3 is TGTGCCAGCAGTTTTCTGTCCGAGCAGTACTTC.